The text below deals with one T cell receptor beta chain. This specimen comes from a study of blood T cell repertoires in COVID-19. About the study: COVID-19 samples, acute and convalescent, were from the United States, Italy and Spain. PBMCs, B-cell-depleted T cells, or T cells were the source of the cDNA or gDNA that made up the material.

In the source study's methods: Estimation of nucleated cell counts was performed using reference gene primer amplification. Assay: immunoSEQ multiplex PCR; the TCRdb copy retains only in-frame clones and omits some. Clone size and V and J calls were adopted from that table, with D and trimming inferred from the DNA. The sample yields about 81,000 clones, over 75% seen once. This clonotype originated in a man between 65 and 85 years old with active or convalescent COVID-19. The source material was peripheral blood.

CDR3 nucleotide sequence: TGTGCCAGCAGTGACACCTACGAGCAGTACTTC. Translated: CASSDTYEQYF. This sequence joins TRBV6-6 and TRBJ2-7; D call uncertain. Per germline, CDR1 MNHNY and CDR2 SVGAGI (reference sequence). The CDR3 spans 11 residues. V was clipped by 5 bases and J by 2 bases, with 4 bases between them.